The sequence of this T cell receptor beta chain was determined in a study of chronic HIV infection and antiretroviral therapy. Germline V gene lookup returns CDR1 SGHTA and CDR2 FQGNSA. The V end lost 2 bases, the J end lost 15 bases, and 20 bases lay between the germline ends. The CDR3 extends over 14 amino acids. TCRdb fed the 5' RACE reads into MiXCR, producing one record per CDR3 protein. This sample has roughly 48,000 distinct CDR3 sequences; approximately 19% occur once, and the top ten carry over 2.5%. The source material was peripheral blood. This sequence originates from an adult who had HIV and had not received antiretroviral therapy, or was an uninfected healthy control (not recorded which). The gene calls are TRBV7-2 and TRBJ1-5, with no clear D. The CDR3: CASSLIGTPDQVHF. The CDR3 nucleotides are TGTGCCAGCAGCTTAATCGGTACCCCGGACCAGGTGCATTTT.